What follows are 9 T cell receptor beta chains derived from one specimen sequenced in a study of T cells in narcolepsy. Clones were read by immunoSEQ multiplex PCR, and TCRdb kept only the in-frame ones, dropping some. The sample yields some 35,000 clones, roughly four fifths seen once. Sequences were obtained from CD45RA- memory CD4+ T cells from PBMCs. Receptor source: a human donor with narcolepsy.

The rearrangement joins TRBV7-2 to TRBJ1-4, with unresolved D. Germline-derived CDR1 and CDR2 are SGHTA and FQGNSA. The V end lost 5 bases, the J end lost 15 bases, and 22 bases lay between the germline ends. The CDR3 consists of 14 residues. This CDR3 is CASSPTRQAKGVFF. CDR3 sequence (DNA): TGTGCCAGCAGCCCGACCAGGCAGGCCAAGGGAGTGTTTTTT.

A single count supports this clone. This chain links TRBV11-2 with TRBJ1-6, with D perhaps TRBD1 (6 bases). The ends were cut back, 6 bases at V and 7 bases at J, with 13 bases in the middle. This CDR3 has 14 residues. Germline values: CDR1 SGHAT, CDR2 FQNNGV. This CDR3 reads CASRPQGANSPLHF. The CDR3, as DNA: TGTGCCAGCAGGCCACAGGGTGCGAATTCACCCCTCCACTTT.

The chain joins TRBV6-5 to TRBJ2-2, with TRBD1 matching over 7 bases. The V segment lost 6 bases and the J segment 8 bases; nucleotides outside the gene matches: 3. The CDR3 spans 12 residues. Germline-derived CDR1 and CDR2 are MNHEY and SVGAGI. The CDR3 nucleotides read TGTGCCAGCAGACAGGGGAGAGGGGAGCTGTTTTTT. Protein sequence: CASRQGRGELFF.

The chain combines TRBV30 with TRBJ2-7, with 7 bases lining up with TRBD1. The trim removed 4 bases at V and 2 bases at J, leaving 2 bases unmatched. This CDR3 comprises 12 residues. The germline V gene has CDR1 GTSNPN and CDR2 SVGIG (reference sequence). The CDR3 reads CAWNTGAYEQYF. The DNA for the CDR3 is TGTGCCTGGAATACAGGGGCCTACGAGCAGTACTTC.

The chain links TRBV29-1 to TRBJ2-6; D may be TRBD2 (5 bases). Germline V gene sequence: CDR1 SQVTM, CDR2 ANQGSEA. Trimming pared 5 bases from V and 0 bases from J, leaving 8 bases between. The CDR3 length is 14 residues. Here the CDR3 DNA reads TGCAGCGTTCAACGGGACTCTGGGGCCAACGTCCTGACTTTC. Its protein is CSVQRDSGANVLTF.

J is TRBJ2-3 and V is TRBV12-5; 11 bases are shared with TRBD2. Germline V gene sequence: CDR1 LGHNT, CDR2 FRNRAP. The trim removed 0 bases at V and 2 bases at J, leaving 10 bases unmatched. The CDR3 consists of 19 residues. The CDR3 spells CASGLVRPTSGADTDTQYF. CDR3 coding DNA: TGTGCTAGTGGTTTGGTACGGCCGACTAGCGGGGCTGACACAGATACGCAGTATTTT.

The chain links TRBV5-1 to TRBJ1-1; TRBD1 is a possible D gene (6 bases). This CDR3 has 16 residues. Trimming removed 5 bases at V and 1 base at J, with 18 bases between. Germline loops: CDR1 SGHRS, CDR2 YFSETQ. Written as DNA, the CDR3 is TGCGCCAGCAGGGATGACTGGGGGGCCTCGAACACTGAAGCTTTCTTT. It yields the protein CASRDDWGASNTEAFF.

The V call is TRBV4-3, the J call TRBJ1-2, with 7 nucleotides matching TRBD1. Trimming removed 1 base from V and 4 bases from J; junction bases left unmatched: 6. The germline V gene encodes CDR1 LGHNA and CDR2 YSLEER. This CDR3 contains 15 residues. The CDR3 bases are TGCGCCAGCAGCCAAGGCCACAGGGGAGGCTATGGCTACACCTTC. Its translation is CASSQGHRGGYGYTF.

The chain carries TRBV21-1 and TRBJ1-5; the tabulated D call, TRBD1, remains unverified against the DNA. TRBV21-1 is a pseudogene. This CDR3 is 17 amino acids long. In DNA form, the CDR3 reads TGTGCCAGCAGCAAAGGTCCGACAGTGGTTAAGAATCAGCCCCAGCATTTT. This sequence encodes CASSKGPTVVKNQPQHF.